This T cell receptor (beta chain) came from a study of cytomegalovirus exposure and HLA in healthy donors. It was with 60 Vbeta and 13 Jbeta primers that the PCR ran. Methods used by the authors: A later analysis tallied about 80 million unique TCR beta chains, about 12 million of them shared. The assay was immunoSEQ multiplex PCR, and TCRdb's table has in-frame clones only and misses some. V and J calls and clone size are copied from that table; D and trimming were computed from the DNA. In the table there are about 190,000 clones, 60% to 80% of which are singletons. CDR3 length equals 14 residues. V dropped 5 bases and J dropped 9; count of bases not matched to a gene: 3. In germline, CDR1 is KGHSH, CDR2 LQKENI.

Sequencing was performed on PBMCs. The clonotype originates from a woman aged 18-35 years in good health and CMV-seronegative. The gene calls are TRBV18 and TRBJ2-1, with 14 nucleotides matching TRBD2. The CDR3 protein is CASSSGLAGVEQFF. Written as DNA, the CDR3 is TGTGCCAGCTCATCGGGACTAGCGGGGGTTGAGCAGTTCTTC.